This T cell receptor beta chain emerged from a study of blood T cell repertoires in COVID-19. Study overall: Sites in the United States, Italy and Spain provided acute and convalescent COVID-19 samples. The analysed material was cDNA or gDNA that came from T cells, B-cell-depleted T cells, or PBMCs.

Per the authors' pipeline: Reference gene primer amplification in the assay estimated nucleated cell counts. Method: immunoSEQ multiplex PCR; TCRdb's copy keeps in-frame clones and lacks some. V, J and clone size reflect that table, while D and trimming were determined from the DNA. The sample contains roughly 100,000 clones, around 87% of which appear only once. This CDR3 has 16 residues. Germline V gives CDR1 MDHEN, CDR2 SYDVKM. Trimming removed 3 bases from V and 1 base from J; junction bases left unmatched: 7. This receptor was identified in a woman in her thirties with acute or convalescent COVID-19. The sequencing sample was made of peripheral blood. The chain has TRBV28 and TRBJ2-3; 7 bases map to TRBD2. CDR3 in amino acids: CASSLQRLARTDTQYF. The CDR3 DNA follows: TGTGCCAGCAGTTTGCAGAGACTAGCCCGCACAGATACGCAGTATTTT.